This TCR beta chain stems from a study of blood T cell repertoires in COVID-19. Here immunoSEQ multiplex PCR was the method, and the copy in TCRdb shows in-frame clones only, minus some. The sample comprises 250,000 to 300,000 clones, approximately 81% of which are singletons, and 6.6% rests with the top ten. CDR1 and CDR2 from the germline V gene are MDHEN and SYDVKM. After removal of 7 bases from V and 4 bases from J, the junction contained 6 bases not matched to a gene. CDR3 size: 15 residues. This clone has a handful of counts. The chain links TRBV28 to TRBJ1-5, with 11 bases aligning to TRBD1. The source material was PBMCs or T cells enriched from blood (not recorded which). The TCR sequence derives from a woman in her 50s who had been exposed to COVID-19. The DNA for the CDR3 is TGTGCCAGCACTTGGACAGGGGGCGTAAATCAGCCCCAGCATTTT. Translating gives CASTWTGGVNQPQHF.